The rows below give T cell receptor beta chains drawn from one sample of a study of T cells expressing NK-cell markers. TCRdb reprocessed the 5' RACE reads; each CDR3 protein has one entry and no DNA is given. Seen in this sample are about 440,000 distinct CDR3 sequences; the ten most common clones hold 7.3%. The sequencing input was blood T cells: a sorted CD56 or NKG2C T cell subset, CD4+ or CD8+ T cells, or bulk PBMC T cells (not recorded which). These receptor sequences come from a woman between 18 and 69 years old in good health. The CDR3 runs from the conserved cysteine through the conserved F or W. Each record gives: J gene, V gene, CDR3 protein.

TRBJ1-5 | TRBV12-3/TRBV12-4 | CASSFVSGRNQPQHF
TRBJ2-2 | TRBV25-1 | CASNSGTAGELFF
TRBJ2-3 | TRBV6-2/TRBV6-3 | CASSSVGAGLTDTQYF
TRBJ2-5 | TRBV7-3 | CASSLGHGETQYF
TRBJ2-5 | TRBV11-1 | CASSFGRHQETQYF
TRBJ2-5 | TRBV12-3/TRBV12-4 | CASSQRTLMETQYF
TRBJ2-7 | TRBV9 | CASSPSINLAYEQYF
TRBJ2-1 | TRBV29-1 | CSVEERRLAGEVNEQFF
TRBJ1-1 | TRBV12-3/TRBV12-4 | CASSPGEGRVGRGTEAFF
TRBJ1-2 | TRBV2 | CASRGRTGVDYGYTF
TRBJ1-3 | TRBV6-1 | CASILQATRGGNTIYF
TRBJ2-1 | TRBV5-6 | CASSLVTSGYNEQFF
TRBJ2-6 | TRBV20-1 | CSAPEPGANVLTF
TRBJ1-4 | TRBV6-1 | CASSDSPDSNEKLFF
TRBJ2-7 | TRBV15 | CATSRVGWDSRYEQYF
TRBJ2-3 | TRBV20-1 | CSATTGSGPYF
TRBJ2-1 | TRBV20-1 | CSARGPSGGPEQFF
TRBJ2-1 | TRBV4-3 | CASSQDIGNEQFF
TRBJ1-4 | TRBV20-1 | CSATQGLGNEKLFF
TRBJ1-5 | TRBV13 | CASSERGGNQPQHF
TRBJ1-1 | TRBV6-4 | CASRAPGNTEAFF
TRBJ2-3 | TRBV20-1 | CSAVRGGVTDTQYF
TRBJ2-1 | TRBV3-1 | CASSQISGPDWRFF
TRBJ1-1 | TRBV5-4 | CASRGETGATLEAFF
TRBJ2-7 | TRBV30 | CASYRDGSYEQYF
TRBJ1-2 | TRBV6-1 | CASRVNRADYGYTF
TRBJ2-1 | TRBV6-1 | CASSEGLAQYNEQFF
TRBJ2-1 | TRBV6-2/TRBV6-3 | CASSFSGGPHNEQFF
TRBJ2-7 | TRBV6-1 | CASTPQETGTYEQYF
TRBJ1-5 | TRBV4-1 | CASSQEWESNQPQHF
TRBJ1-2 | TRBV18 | CASSPPTGTGDTF
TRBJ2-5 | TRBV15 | CATSSWGSGETQYF
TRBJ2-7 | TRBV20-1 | CSARAPRAESLYEQYF
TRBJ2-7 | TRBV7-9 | CASSLERLEHDEQYF
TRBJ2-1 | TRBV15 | CATSSPRGRGSYNEQFF
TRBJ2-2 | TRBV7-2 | CASSPDPWGELFF
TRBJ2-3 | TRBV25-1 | CASRASGLLVDTQYF
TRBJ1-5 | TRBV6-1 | CASRLQGGQPQHF
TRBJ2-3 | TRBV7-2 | CASSSTLGRDTQYF
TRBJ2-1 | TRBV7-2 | CASSLAGGVSYNEQFF
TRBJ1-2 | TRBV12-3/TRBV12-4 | CASSLRVGYGYTF
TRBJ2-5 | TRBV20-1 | CSATGGGRWETQYF
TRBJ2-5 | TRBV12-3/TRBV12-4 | CASSSPGRNQETQYF
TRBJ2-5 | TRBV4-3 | CASSQERGETQYF
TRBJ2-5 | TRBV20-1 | CSARGRGGTQYF
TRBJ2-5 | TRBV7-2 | CASAGTIQETQYF
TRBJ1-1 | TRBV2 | CASKPSGAGRSTEAFF
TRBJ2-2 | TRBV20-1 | CSARTAGQKNTGELFF
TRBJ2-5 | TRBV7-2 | CASSLTRGRETQYF
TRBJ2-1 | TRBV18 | CASSGQGAYNEQFF
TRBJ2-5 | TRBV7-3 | CASSLTSRETQYF
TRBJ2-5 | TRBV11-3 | CASSLYPSALQETQYF
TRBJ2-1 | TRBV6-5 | CASSYSIAVSYNEQFF
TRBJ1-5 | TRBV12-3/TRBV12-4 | CASSFSLHQPQHF
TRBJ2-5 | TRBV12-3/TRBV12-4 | CASTNRTEETQYF